The 16 T cell receptor beta chains listed next were all sequenced from one sample in a study of cytomegalovirus exposure and HLA in healthy donors. Assay used: immunoSEQ multiplex PCR; TCRdb lists only in-frame clones, some missing. The sample holds a few hundred thousand clones; about nine tenths are singletons and the top ten take roughly 0.8%. The sequenced sample consisted of PBMCs. The receptors come from a woman aged 18-29 years in good health and CMV-seronegative.

This chain links TRBV19 with TRBJ1-1; D may be TRBD1 (6 bases). The germline CDR1 and CDR2 sequences are LNHDA and SQIVND (reference sequence). V was clipped by 5 bases and J by 0 bases, with 10 bases between them. The CDR3 extends over 14 amino acids. The CDR3 protein is CASSRQVMNTEAFF. CDR3 DNA: TGTGCCAGTAGTCGACAGGTCATGAACACTGAAGCTTTCTTT.

The chain carries TRBV18 and TRBJ2-5; 7 positions agree with TRBD1. Germline V gives CDR1 KGHSH, CDR2 LQKENI. The CDR3 covers 14 residues. The trim removed 4 bases at V and 2 bases at J, leaving 4 bases unmatched. The CDR3 bases are TGTGCCAGCTCACACAGGGGACCACAAGAGACCCAGTACTTC. Protein sequence: CASSHRGPQETQYF.

J is TRBJ2-7 and V is TRBV19; 7 positions match TRBD2. Germline lookup yields CDR1 LNHDA and CDR2 SQIVND (reference sequence). CDR3 size: 16 residues. J lost 1 base, V lost 10 bases, and 16 bases had no gene match. Here the CDR3 reads CATTPKAASGSYEQYF. In DNA, the CDR3 is TGTGCCACCACCCCTAAGGCAGCTAGCGGTTCCTACGAGCAGTACTTC.

The rearrangement uses TRBV4-1 and TRBJ2-7, with TRBD2 matching 10 bases. Germline V gene lookup returns CDR1 MGHRA and CDR2 YSYEKL. J was trimmed by 3 bases and V by 0 bases; bases with no gene match: 2. There are 15 residues in the CDR3. The CDR3 protein is CASSQDPSGGYEQYF. Here the CDR3 DNA reads TGCGCCAGCAGCCAAGACCCTAGCGGGGGCTACGAGCAGTACTTC.

V is TRBV28 and J is TRBJ2-7, with TRBD1 identical over 9 bases. Unmatched junction bases numbered 4, after V lost 10 bases and J lost 6 bases. Germline values: CDR1 MDHEN, CDR2 SYDVKM. This CDR3 spans 11 amino acids. The CDR3 loop is CATRDRAEQYF. CDR3 DNA: TGTGCCACTCGGGACAGGGCCGAGCAGTACTTC. Drawing the rest from reference TRBV28 and TRBJ2-7, the complete variable domain is DVKVTQSSRYLVKRTGEKVFLECVQDMDHENMFWYRQDPGLGLRLIYFSYDVKMKEKGDIPEGYSVSREKKERFSLILESASTNQTSMYLCATRDRAEQYFGPGTRLTVT.

CDR3 DNA sequence: TGCGCCAGCAGCCAACGACCCGGAGTGGAGCGGGGGGGCAGCTCCTACAATGAGCAGTTCTTC. Its protein is CASSQRPGVERGGSSYNEQFF. J is TRBJ2-1 and V is TRBV10-1, with 10 bases fitting TRBD2. The CDR3 consists of 21 residues. Germline V gene sequence: CDR1 WNHNN, CDR2 SYGVQD (reference sequence). With V trimmed by 6 bases and J by 0 bases, 20 bases remained unmatched.

As to this clone: The same CDR3 arises from other DNA sequences in this sample as well. The rearrangement links TRBV27 to TRBJ2-3; no clear D. V lost 2 bases to trimming and J lost 1 base, with 4 bases between them. The CDR3 has 13 amino acids. Germline lookup yields CDR1 MNHEY and CDR2 SMNVEV (reference sequence). The CDR3 loop is CASSLGRTDTQYF. CDR3 sequence (DNA): TGTGCCAGCAGTTTAGGGCGCACAGATACGCAGTATTTT.

V is TRBV2 and J is TRBJ2-7; D might be TRBD1 (8 bases). The V end was cut by 3 bases, the J end by 6 bases, with 15 bases between. Germline loops: CDR1 SNHLY, CDR2 FYNNEI. The CDR3 has 14 amino acids. CDR3 loop: CASSDIQGEGEQYF. CDR3 coding DNA: TGTGCCAGCAGTGATATACAGGGGGAGGGCGAGCAGTACTTC.

CDR3 sequence (DNA): TGTGCCAGCAGCACAATGGGGCAGGGAGGGGGTTCACCCCTCCACTTT. It translates to CASSTMGQGGGSPLHF. The V and J genes are TRBV5-4 and TRBJ1-6, with D possibly being TRBD1 (6 bases). V dropped 4 bases and J dropped 9 bases, with 20 bases sitting between them. The CDR3 has 16 amino acids. The germline CDR1 and CDR2 sequences are SGHNT and YYREEE (reference sequence).

This CDR3 reads CASDRGYGYTF. In DNA, the CDR3 is TGTGCCTCCGACAGGGGCTATGGCTACACCTTC. The V and J genes are TRBV19 and TRBJ1-2; 8 bases are shared with TRBD1. Germline-derived CDR1 and CDR2 are LNHDA and SQIVND (reference sequence). After removal of 11 bases from V and 4 bases from J, the junction contained 3 bases not matched to a gene. The CDR3 is 11 residues long.

The chain has TRBV9 and TRBJ2-5; 12 bases agree with TRBD2. V lost 4 bases to trimming and J lost 7 bases; unmatched junction nucleotides: 14. CDR1 SGDLS and CDR2 YYNGEE come from the germline V gene. The CDR3 is 17 residues long. The CDR3 region is CASSTALTSGGGRTQYF. DNA for the CDR3: TGTGCCAGCAGCACGGCCCTGACTAGCGGGGGAGGACGGACCCAGTACTTC.

The chain uses TRBV7-6 and TRBJ1-5; D is uncertain. The V gene lost 5 bases and the J gene lost 7 bases, with 15 bases spanning the gap. This CDR3 spans 14 amino acids. The germline V gene encodes CDR1 SGHVS and CDR2 FNYEAQ. The CDR3 bases are TGTGCCAGCAGCCGTACAGTTGAGGGACAGCCCCAGCATTTT. This gives the protein CASSRTVEGQPQHF.

The J gene is TRBJ1-4, the V gene TRBV28, with 7 bases that match TRBD1. The CDR3 loop spans 15 amino acids. V dropped 2 bases and J dropped 7; count of bases not matched to a gene: 7. Germline V lookup: CDR1 MDHEN, CDR2 SYDVKM. Written as DNA, the CDR3 is TGTGCCAGCAGTTTAGCAACAGGGGTGGGTGAAAAACTGTTTTTT. This codes for CASSLATGVGEKLFF.

The gene calls are TRBV7-8 and TRBJ2-7; 9 positions agree with TRBD1. The CDR3 is made up of 14 amino acids. V shed 5 bases and J 9 bases; nucleotides not matched to a gene: 11. CDR1 is SGHVS, CDR2 FQNEAQ, per germline. The CDR3 loop is CASSTRTGGLRQYF. CDR3 DNA sequence: TGTGCCAGCAGCACCAGAACAGGGGGCCTAAGGCAGTACTTC.

The V call is TRBV28, the J call TRBJ2-1; 16 bases agree with TRBD2. The CDR3 runs 16 residues. With 7 bases clipped from V and 12 bases from J, the junction kept 12 bases outside the gene matches. Germline CDR1 reads MDHEN; CDR2 reads SYDVKM. In DNA form, the CDR3 reads TGTGCCAGCATGGGACTAGCGGGAGGGAGTTGGAAGGGGCAGTTCTTC. Translation gives CASMGLAGGSWKGQFF.

This rearrangement joins TRBV6-5 to TRBJ2-2; TRBD1 aligns across 8 bases. The junction had 9 bases not matched to a gene; V was cut back by 10 bases and J by 5 bases. Germline values: CDR1 MNHEY, CDR2 SVGAGI. This CDR3 comprises 14 residues. The CDR3 here is CATSLDRVTGELFF. DNA for the CDR3: TGTGCCACCAGCCTGGACAGGGTAACCGGGGAGCTGTTTTTT.